The present TCR beta chain was sequenced within a study of OX40 agonist ivuxolimab in advanced cancers. As for the study in general: Dosing consisted of intravenous ivuxolimab at 0.01 to 10 mg/kg every 2 weeks. It was permissible to have had prior anti-PD-1, anti-PD-L1 or anti-CTLA-4 therapy, and approximately 38% had some.

The CDR3 extends over 13 amino acids. Per germline, CDR1 MGHDK and CDR2 SYGVNS. Trimming pared 4 bases from V and 4 bases from J, leaving 10 bases between. Clones were read by immunoSEQ multiplex PCR, and TCRdb kept only the in-frame ones, dropping some. The sample gives more than 80,000 clones, about nine tenths of which show up once; just under 2% is in the top ten. At cycle 4 day 1, cycle 7 day 1, and baseline, blood was sampled. The J gene is TRBJ1-2, the V gene TRBV25-1; D remains ambiguous. The sequence derives from an adult with an advanced solid tumor such as melanoma, head and neck, liver or kidney cancer. The sample was CD4+ or CD8+ T cells sorted from blood, taken in a trial of the OX40 agonist ivuxolimab. This CDR3 reads CASSATELYGYTF. CDR3 coding DNA: TGTGCCAGCAGTGCTACAGAACTCTATGGCTACACCTTC.